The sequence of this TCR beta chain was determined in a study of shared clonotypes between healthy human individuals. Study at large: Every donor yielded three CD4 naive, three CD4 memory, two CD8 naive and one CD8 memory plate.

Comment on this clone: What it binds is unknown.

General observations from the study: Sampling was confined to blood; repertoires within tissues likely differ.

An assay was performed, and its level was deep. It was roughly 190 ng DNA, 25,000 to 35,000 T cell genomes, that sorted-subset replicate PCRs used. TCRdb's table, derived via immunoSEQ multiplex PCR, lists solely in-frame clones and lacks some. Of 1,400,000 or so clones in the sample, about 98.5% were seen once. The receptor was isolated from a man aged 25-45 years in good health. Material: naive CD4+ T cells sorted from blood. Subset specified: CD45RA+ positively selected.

The DNA for the CDR3 is TGTGCCAGTAGTGTGGGACAGGCCACACAAAAGAACACTGAAGCTTTCTTT. Translated, it gives CASSVGQATQKNTEAFF. The chain is built from TRBV19 and TRBJ1-1; 8 positions agree with TRBD1. This CDR3 comprises 17 residues. V lost 5 bases and J lost 1; bases outside the gene matches: 12. Germline loops: CDR1 LNHDA, CDR2 SQIVND (reference sequence).